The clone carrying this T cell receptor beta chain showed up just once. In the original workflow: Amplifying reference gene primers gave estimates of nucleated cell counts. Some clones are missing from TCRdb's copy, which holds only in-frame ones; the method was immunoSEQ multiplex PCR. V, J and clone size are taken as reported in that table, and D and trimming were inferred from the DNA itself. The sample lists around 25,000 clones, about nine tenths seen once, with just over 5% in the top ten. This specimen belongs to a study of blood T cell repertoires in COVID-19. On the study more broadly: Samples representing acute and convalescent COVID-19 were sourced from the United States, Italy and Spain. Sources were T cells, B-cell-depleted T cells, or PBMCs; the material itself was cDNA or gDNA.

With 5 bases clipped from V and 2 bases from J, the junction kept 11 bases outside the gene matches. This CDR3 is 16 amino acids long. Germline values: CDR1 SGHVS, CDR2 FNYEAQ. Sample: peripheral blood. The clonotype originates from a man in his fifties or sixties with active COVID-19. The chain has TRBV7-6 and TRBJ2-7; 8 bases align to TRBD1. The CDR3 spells CASSNSIQGAAYEQYF. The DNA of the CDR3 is TGTGCCAGCAGCAACTCGATTCAGGGGGCGGCCTACGAGCAGTACTTC. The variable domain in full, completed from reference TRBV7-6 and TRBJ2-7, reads GAGVSQSPRYKVTKRGQDVALRCDPISGHVSLYWYRQALGQGPEFLTYFNYEAQQDKSGLPNDRFSAERPEGSISTLTIQRTEQRDSAMYRCASSNSIQGAAYEQYFGPGTRLTVT.